This TCR beta chain is drawn from a study of blood T cell repertoires in COVID-19. For the study at large: The cDNA or gDNA used as material had been derived from T cells, B-cell-depleted T cells, or PBMCs.

Original analysis: Amplified reference gene primers provided the basis for estimating nucleated cell counts. Using immunoSEQ multiplex PCR, the repertoire was profiled, and TCRdb retains in-frame clones only, with some absent. The DNA gave D and trimming, while V, J and clone size come from that table. The top ten hold 3% to 4.5% of the sample, which has about 53,000 clones, roughly 89% seen once. The CDR3 has 17 amino acids. The germline V gene has CDR1 MDHEN and CDR2 SYDVKM. V dropped 6 bases and J dropped 3; count of bases not matched to a gene: 15. Sequenced sample: peripheral blood. This clonotype originated in a middle-aged man with acute or convalescent COVID-19. The gene calls are TRBV28 and TRBJ2-5; 8 bases are a match to TRBD2. Here the CDR3 DNA reads TGTGCCAGCAGGGATGATAAGCGGGAGTTGTCCAAAGAGACCCAGTACTTC. As protein: CASRDDKRELSKETQYF. Full variable domain (missing parts from reference TRBV28 and TRBJ2-5): DVKVTQSSRYLVKRTGEKVFLECVQDMDHENMFWYRQDPGLGLRLIYFSYDVKMKEKGDIPEGYSVSREKKERFSLILESASTNQTSMYLCASRDDKRELSKETQYFGPGTRLLVL.